This note documents a single TCR beta chain sequence. Its target is unknown. There are 14 residues in the CDR3. Looked up from germline, CDR1 is SGHTA and CDR2 is FQGNSA. Trimming took 3 bases from V and 7 from J, leaving 16 bases between them. All donors were healthy, and all were Caucasian. A single record per CDR3 protein comes from TCRdb applying MiXCR to the 5' RACE reads. The sample has about 220,000 distinct CDR3 sequences, 7.5% seen once. This sample was taken from a study of identical twins. Overall study findings and caveats: Within twin pairs, the out-of-frame alpha sequences they shared showed excess low generation probability.

Separately, the same data were catalogued under a study of yellow fever vaccine responses in identical twins.

The clonotype comes from a woman younger than 30 in good health. Material: memory (CD45RO+) T cells sorted from blood. The V gene is TRBV7-2, the J gene TRBJ2-7, with D possibly being TRBD1 or TRBD2 (5 bases each). CDR3 DNA sequence: TGTGCCAGCAGCTTTTCGGGAAGGGGAGATGAGCAGTACTTC. Translation: CASSFSGRGDEQYF.